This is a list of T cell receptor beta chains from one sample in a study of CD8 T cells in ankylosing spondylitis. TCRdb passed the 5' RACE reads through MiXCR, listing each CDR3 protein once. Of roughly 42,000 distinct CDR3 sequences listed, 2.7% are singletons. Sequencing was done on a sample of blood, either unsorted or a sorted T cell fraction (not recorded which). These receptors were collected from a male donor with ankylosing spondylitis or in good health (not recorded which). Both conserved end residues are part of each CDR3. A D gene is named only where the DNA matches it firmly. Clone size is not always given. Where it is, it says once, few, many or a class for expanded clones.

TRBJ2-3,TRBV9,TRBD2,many,CASSVAGLAGADTQYF,TGTGCCAGCAGCGTAGCTGGACTAGCGGGAGCAGATACGCAGTATTTT
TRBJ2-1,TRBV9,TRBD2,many,CASSATSGRYNEQFF,TGTGCCAGCAGCGCCACTAGCGGGAGGTACAATGAGCAGTTCTTC
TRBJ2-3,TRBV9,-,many,CASSVVSELDTQYF,TGTGCCAGCAGCGTAGTGAGCGAACTAGATACGCAGTATTTT
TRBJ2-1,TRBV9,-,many,CASSVSSELYNEQFF,TGTGCCAGCAGCGTATCCAGCGAACTTTACAATGAGCAGTTCTTC
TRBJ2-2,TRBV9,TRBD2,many,CASSPQIGGGGELFF,TGTGCCAGCAGCCCACAGATCGGGGGGGGCGGGGAGCTGTTTTTT
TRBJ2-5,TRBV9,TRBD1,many,CASSSTGTGSETQYF,TGTGCCAGCAGCTCAACCGGGACAGGGTCCGAGACCCAGTACTTC
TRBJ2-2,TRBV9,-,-,CASSWDSGSGELFF,TGTGCCAGCAGCTGGGACTCCGGGAGCGGGGAGCTGTTTTTT
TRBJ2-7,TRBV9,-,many,CASSVDPGYEQYF,TGTGCCAGCAGCGTAGACCCGGGGTACGAGCAGTACTTC
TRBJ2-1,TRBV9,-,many,CASSVGSSAIGEQFF,TGTGCCAGCAGCGTAGGGTCTAGCGCGATCGGTGAGCAGTTCTTC
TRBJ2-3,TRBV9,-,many,CASSVNPPGPGDTQYF,TGTGCCAGCAGCGTGAACCCCCCCGGGCCTGGGGATACGCAGTATTTT
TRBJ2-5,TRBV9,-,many,CASSVGSGEGGTQYF,TGTGCCAGCAGCGTAGGGTCGGGTGAGGGGGGGACCCAGTACTTC
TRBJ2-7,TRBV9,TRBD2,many,CASSVYSGRNDEQYF,TGTGCCAGCAGCGTTTATAGCGGGAGGAACGACGAGCAGTACTTC
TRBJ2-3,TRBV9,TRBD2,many,CASSVGGAGGEDTQYF,TGTGCCAGCAGCGTAGGAGGAGCGGGAGGGGAAGATACGCAGTATTTT
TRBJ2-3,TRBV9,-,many,CASSVGGDTDTQYF,TGTGCCAGCAGCGTCGGCGGGGACACAGATACGCAGTATTTT
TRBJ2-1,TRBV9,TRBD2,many,CASSVPGLAGAYEQFF,TGTGCCAGCAGCGTACCCGGACTAGCGGGAGCCTATGAGCAGTTCTTC
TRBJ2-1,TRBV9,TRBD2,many,CASSVTSGRVYEQFF,TGTGCCAGCAGCGTCACTAGCGGGAGAGTTTATGAGCAGTTCTTC
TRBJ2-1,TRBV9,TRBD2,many,CASSPLTSVSYNEQFF,TGTGCCAGCAGCCCCCTTACTAGCGTATCCTACAATGAGCAGTTCTTC
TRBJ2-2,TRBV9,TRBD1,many,CASSRTGGSSSAGELFF,TGTGCCAGCAGCAGGACAGGGGGCAGCAGCAGTGCCGGGGAGCTGTTTTTT
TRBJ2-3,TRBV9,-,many,CASSVGPPGSTDTQYF,TGTGCCAGCAGCGTAGGTCCCCCCGGAAGCACAGATACGCAGTATTTT
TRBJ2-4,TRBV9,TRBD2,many,CASSPRLGLAGVAKNIQYF,TGTGCCAGCAGCCCACGCTTGGGACTAGCGGGAGTAGCCAAAAACATTCAGTACTTC
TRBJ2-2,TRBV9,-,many,CASSVGFLNTGELFF,TGTGCCAGCAGCGTAGGGTTCCTGAACACCGGGGAGCTGTTTTTT
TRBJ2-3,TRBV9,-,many,CASSVITGDTQYF,TGTGCCAGCAGCGTGATAACGGGGGATACGCAGTATTTT
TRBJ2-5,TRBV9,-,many,CASSASPSRLQETQYF,TGTGCCAGCAGCGCCTCCCCGAGTCGGCTCCAAGAGACCCAGTACTTC
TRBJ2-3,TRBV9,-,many,CASSVAGAGPGFSSTDTQYF,TGTGCCAGCAGCGTAGCCGGCGCGGGGCCGGGATTCTCTAGCACAGATACGCAGTATTTT
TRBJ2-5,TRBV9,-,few,CASSVGGVRRETQYF,TGTGCCAGCAGCGTAGGCGGGGTACGCCGAGAGACCCAGTACTTC
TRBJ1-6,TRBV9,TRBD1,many,CASSQGAGNSPLHF,TGTGCCAGCAGCCAGGGGGCTGGGAATTCACCCCTCCACTTT
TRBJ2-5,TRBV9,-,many,CASSVDPGGMQTQYF,TGTGCCAGCAGCGTAGACCCAGGTGGAATGCAGACCCAGTACTTC
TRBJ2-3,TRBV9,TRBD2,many,CASSTGLAESTDTQYF,TGTGCCAGCAGCACCGGACTAGCGGAGAGCACAGATACGCAGTATTTT
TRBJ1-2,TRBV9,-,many,CASSAPGGYGYTF,TGTGCCAGCAGCGCTCCTGGGGGCTATGGCTACACCTTC
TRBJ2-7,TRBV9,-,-,CASNGQGGSYEQYF,TGTGCCAGCAATGGGCAGGGGGGATCCTACGAGCAGTACTTC
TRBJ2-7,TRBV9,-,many,CASSVEGTATEQYF,TGTGCCAGCAGCGTAGAGGGGACCGCCACCGAGCAGTACTTC
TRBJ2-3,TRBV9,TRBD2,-,CASSRQGRADTQYF,TGTGCCAGCAGCCGTCAAGGGAGGGCAGATACGCAGTATTTT
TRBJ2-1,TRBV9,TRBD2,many,CASSPSSGRFYNEQFF,TGTGCCAGCAGCCCGTCTAGCGGGAGATTTTACAATGAGCAGTTCTTC